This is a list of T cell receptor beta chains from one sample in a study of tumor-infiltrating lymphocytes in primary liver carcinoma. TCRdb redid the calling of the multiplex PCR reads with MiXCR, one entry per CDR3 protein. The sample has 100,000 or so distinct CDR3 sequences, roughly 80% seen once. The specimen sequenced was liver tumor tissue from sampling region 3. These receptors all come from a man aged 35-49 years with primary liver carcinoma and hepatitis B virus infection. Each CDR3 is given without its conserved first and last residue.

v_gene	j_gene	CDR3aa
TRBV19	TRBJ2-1	ATRGGRTGGGDEQF
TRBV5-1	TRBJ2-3	ANSLAKGGITDTQY
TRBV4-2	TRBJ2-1	ASSQGQGGSYNEQF
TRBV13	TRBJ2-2	TGSLTSGRAGELF
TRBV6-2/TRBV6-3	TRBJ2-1	ASSCQLGNEHF
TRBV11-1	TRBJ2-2	VRSFLDTGELF
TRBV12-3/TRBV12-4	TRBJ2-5	ASSLAGVTTRY
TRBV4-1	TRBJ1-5	ASSFALDQAQR
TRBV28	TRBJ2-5	ASTSDRVVETQY
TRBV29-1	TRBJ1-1	SIGERLGNTEAF
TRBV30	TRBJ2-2	VWKTVENTGELS
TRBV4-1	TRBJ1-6	ASSQDRGQGRNSPLH
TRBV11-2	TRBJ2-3	AGSSPELAGVDTQY
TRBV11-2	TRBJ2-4	ASTTWAVAKNIHY
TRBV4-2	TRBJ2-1	ASNQERAGGHNEQF
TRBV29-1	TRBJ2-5	CVGPIEAQY
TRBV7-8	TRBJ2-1	ASSLASGTSRGEQF
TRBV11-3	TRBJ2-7	VSGPGEEDYEQY
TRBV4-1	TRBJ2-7	ASSRPDSLPYEQY
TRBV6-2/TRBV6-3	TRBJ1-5	VSSYDSYQAQH
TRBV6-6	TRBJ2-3	GSRSIGGGDTQY
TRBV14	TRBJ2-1	ASSQFTGFNEQF